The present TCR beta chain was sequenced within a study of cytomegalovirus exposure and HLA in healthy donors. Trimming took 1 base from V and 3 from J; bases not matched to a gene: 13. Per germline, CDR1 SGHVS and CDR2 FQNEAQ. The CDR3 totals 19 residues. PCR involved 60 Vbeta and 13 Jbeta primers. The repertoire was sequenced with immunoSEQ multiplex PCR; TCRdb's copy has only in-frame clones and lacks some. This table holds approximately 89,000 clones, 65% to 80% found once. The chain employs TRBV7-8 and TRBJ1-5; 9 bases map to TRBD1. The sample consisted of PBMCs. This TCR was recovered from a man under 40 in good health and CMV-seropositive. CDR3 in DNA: TGTGCCAGCAGCTTAGTCGGTAGGCCCGGGACAGGGCTCAATCAGCCCCAGCATTTT. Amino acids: CASSLVGRPGTGLNQPQHF.